This record looks at one T cell receptor beta chain sequence and its context. Antigen unknown. This sample was taken from a study of T cell responses to AZD1222 COVID-19 vaccine. Study findings and constraints: Just a handful of people given AZD1222 tested seropositive at baseline.

Using immunoSEQ multiplex PCR, the repertoire was profiled, and TCRdb retains in-frame clones only, with some absent. The sample gives 75,000 to 100,000 clones, 65% to 90% of which show up once; 6.3% is in the top ten. Germline CDR1 reads SGHKS; CDR2 reads YYEKEE (reference sequence). V gave up 4 bases and J gave up 6 bases; unmatched junction bases: 8. The CDR3 totals 14 residues. V and J are TRBV5-5 and TRBJ1-1, with TRBD1 matching 8 bases. Sample: peripheral blood, taken on day 0 of AZD1222 vaccination. This receptor was identified in an adult in good health. The CDR3 is CASSPGTGTAEAFF. As DNA, the CDR3 is TGTGCCAGCAGCCCCGGGACAGGCACTGCTGAAGCTTTCTTT.